Detailed here is one T cell receptor (beta chain). CDR3 size: 15 residues. The V gene end was trimmed by 4 bases and the J gene end by 6 bases; junction bases not matched to a gene: 8. Per the germline V gene, CDR1 is MGHRA and CDR2 is YSYEKL. Assay used: immunoSEQ multiplex PCR; TCRdb lists only in-frame clones, some missing. The sample holds 150,000 to 200,000 clones, around nine tenths seen once. The data were obtained in a study of blood T cell repertoires in COVID-19. Study-level background: Acute and convalescent COVID-19 samples came from the United States, Italy and Spain.

The receptor was isolated from a man between 18 and 29 years old with active or convalescent COVID-19. Material: peripheral blood. J is TRBJ2-1 and V is TRBV4-1; TRBD2 agrees at 8 bases. This CDR3 is CASSPVTSGSNEQFF. Written as DNA, the CDR3 is TGCGCCAGCAGCCCTGTAACTAGCGGAAGCAATGAGCAGTTCTTC.